The rows below give T cell receptor beta chains drawn from one sample of a study of T cell changes during pregnancy in multiple sclerosis. Sequencing used immunoSEQ multiplex PCR; TCRdb keeps in-frame clones, though not all of them. This table has 75,000 to 90,000 clones, 91% appearing once. Material: PBMCs, obtained in the first trimester of pregnancy. The receptors were gathered from a female donor in good health, serving as a control in a pregnancy study. Some clones in this sample may be carry-over from other donors' samples. The CDR3 runs from the conserved cysteine through the conserved F or W. D genes are given only for firm matches. The listing skips clone size in some rows; elsewhere it reads once, few, many or a size class.

v_gene	j_gene	abundance	d_gene	len	CDR3nt	CDR3aa
TRBV4-3	TRBJ2-4	-	-	15	TGCGCCAGCAGCCAAGATCCCGGAGCCAAAAACATTCAGTACTTC	CASSQDPGAKNIQYF
TRBV28	TRBJ2-7	-	TRBD1	15	TGTGCCAGCAGCCGCCCCAACAGGGGGACCTACGAGCAGTACTTC	CASSRPNRGTYEQYF
TRBV29-1	TRBJ2-7	-	-	15	TGCAGCGTTGGGAGGGGACAGCGCTTCTCCTACGAGCAGTACTTC	CSVGRGQRFSYEQYF
TRBV27	TRBJ2-7	-	TRBD2	14	TGTGCCAGCAGTCGGACTAGCCGACATTTCGAGCAGTACTTC	CASSRTSRHFEQYF
TRBV2	TRBJ2-1	-	TRBD2	16	TGTGCCAGCAGTGAAGGGAGCGGGGGGACGAAAAATGAGCAGTTCTTC	CASSEGSGGTKNEQFF
TRBV9	TRBJ2-5	-	TRBD1	14	TGTGCCAGCAGCGCCGGGACAGGGGGAGAGACCCAGTACTTC	CASSAGTGGETQYF
TRBV5-1	TRBJ2-1	-	TRBD2	15	TGCGCCAGCAGCACCGGGGCTAGCGGGGGAGATGAGCAGTTCTTC	CASSTGASGGDEQFF
TRBV5-1	TRBJ2-3	-	TRBD2	16	TGCGCCAGCAGCTCGGGACTAGCGGGAGTAAGAGATACGCAGTATTTT	CASSSGLAGVRDTQYF
TRBV5-1	TRBJ2-7	-	TRBD2	15	TGCGCCAGCAGCTTGGCCCCGGGGGGGCCGAACGAGCAGTACTTC	CASSLAPGGPNEQYF
TRBV4-3	TRBJ2-1	once	-	15	TGCGCCAGCAGCCAATCCTTAGGGGGTAACAATGAGCAGTTCTTC	CASSQSLGGNNEQFF
TRBV6-5	TRBJ1-2	-	-	13	TGTGCCAGCAGTTCGGATTTACGAGGTGGCTACACCTTC	CASSSDLRGGYTF
TRBV29-1	TRBJ2-5	-	-	13	TGCAGCGTTGTAAGGGCAGGGCGGGAGACCCAGTACTTC	CSVVRAGRETQYF
TRBV2	TRBJ2-2	-	-	14	TGTGCCAGCAGTTATAACATTAACACCGGGGAGCTGTTTTTT	CASSYNINTGELFF
TRBV29-1	TRBJ2-1	-	TRBD2	16	TGCAGCGTTGTCCATCTAGCGGGGGGCCTTTCCGATGAGCAGTTCTTC	CSVVHLAGGLSDEQFF
TRBV6-1	TRBJ1-5	-	-	15	TGTGCCAGCAGTCCCTACCTAAGGGGCCCTCAGCCCCAGCATTTT	CASSPYLRGPQPQHF
TRBV6-1	TRBJ2-7	-	TRBD2	15	TGTGCCAGCAGTGAGGGACTAGCGGGGACCTACGAGCAGTACTTC	CASSEGLAGTYEQYF
TRBV11-1	TRBJ2-7	-	TRBD1	13	TGTGCCAGCAGCGGGGACAGGACCTACGAGCAGTACTTC	CASSGDRTYEQYF
TRBV28	TRBJ1-5	-	TRBD1	15	TGTGCCAGCAGTTTAGTAACAGGGGGCAATCAGCCCCAGCATTTT	CASSLVTGGNQPQHF
TRBV28	TRBJ2-7	-	TRBD1	16	TGTGCCAGCAGCCCTAGGGACAGGGGAATCTCCTACGAGCAGTACTTC	CASSPRDRGISYEQYF
TRBV28	TRBJ2-1	-	-	14	TGTGCCAGCAGTACACACGAGCGGTACAATGAGCAGTTCTTC	CASSTHERYNEQFF
TRBV10-1	TRBJ1-4	-	-	16	TGCGCCAGCGTCTCCCCCGCGCAGGCCCCTAATGAAAAACTGTTTTTT	CASVSPAQAPNEKLFF
TRBV11-3	TRBJ2-7	-	-	15	TGTGCCAGCAGCTTAGGTCGGGGAGACTCCTACGAGCAGTACTTC	CASSLGRGDSYEQYF
TRBV6-6	TRBJ2-1	-	-	15	TGTGCCAGCAGTTTCCCTGGGACACTGGTACGAGAGCAGTTCTTC	CASSFPGTLVREQFF
TRBV18	TRBJ1-2	-	TRBD1	13	TGTGCCAGCTCACGGGACAGGAACTATGGCTACACCTTC	CASSRDRNYGYTF
TRBV5-6	TRBJ2-3	-	-	15	TGTGCCAGCAGCTTGAAACGGGAGAGCACAGATACGCAGTATTTT	CASSLKRESTDTQYF
TRBV5-1	TRBJ2-2	-	TRBD2	15	TGCGCCAGCTGCCCACTAGCGGGGGGGCCGCGGGAGCTGTTTTTT	CASCPLAGGPRELFF
TRBV27	TRBJ1-1	-	-	13	TGTGCCAGCACGGGGGGGTTCAACACTGAAGCTTTCTTT	CASTGGFNTEAFF
TRBV27	TRBJ1-2	-	TRBD1	14	TGTGCCAGCAGTTTTACAGGGGACTCCTATGGCTACACCTTC	CASSFTGDSYGYTF
TRBV28	TRBJ1-1	once	TRBD1	14	TGTGCCAGCAGTTTAATAGCAGGGGGCGGTGAAGCTTTCTTT	CASSLIAGGGEAFF
TRBV5-1	TRBJ2-7	-	TRBD2	14	TGCGCCAGCAGCCCCAAAACTAGCGGCTACGAGCAGTACTTC	CASSPKTSGYEQYF
TRBV10-2	TRBJ1-6	-	TRBD1	14	TGCGCCAGCACCAGGGACAGGCAAAATTCACCCCTCCACTTT	CASTRDRQNSPLHF
TRBV5-4	TRBJ2-3	-	-	16	TGTGCCAGCAGCCCCGGCGGGCTGAAGAGCACAGATACGCAGTATTTT	CASSPGGLKSTDTQYF
TRBV7-9	TRBJ2-4	-	-	17	TGTGCCAGCAGCCGTGGAGAAGGAAATCTAGCCAAAAACATTCAGTACTTC	CASSRGEGNLAKNIQYF
TRBV5-1	TRBJ1-1	-	-	16	TGCGCCAGCAGCAGCCGGGACATCTTTATGAACACTGAAGCTTTCTTT	CASSSRDIFMNTEAFF
TRBV12-2	TRBJ1-5	-	-	16	TGTGCAAGTCGCTTGGCCGACAGGGGAAAGGGTCAGCCCCAGCATTTT	CASRLADRGKGQPQHF
TRBV5-6	TRBJ1-5	-	-	15	TGTGCCAGCAGCCCAAAGGACAGACCCTATCAGCCCCAGCATTTT	CASSPKDRPYQPQHF
TRBV27	TRBJ2-1	-	TRBD1	14	TGTGCCAGCAATCCCGGGACAGGGCCTAATGAGCAGTTCTTC	CASNPGTGPNEQFF
TRBV5-6	TRBJ2-1	-	-	13	TGTGCCAGCAGCTTGAGGTCCGACTATGAGCAGTTCTTC	CASSLRSDYEQFF
TRBV27	TRBJ1-2	-	-	14	TGTGCCAGCAGTTTGGTAGGGGGTAGCTATGGCTACACCTTC	CASSLVGGSYGYTF
TRBV5-4	TRBJ2-3	-	TRBD2	16	TGTGCCAGCAGCTTGTTGGCTAGCGGGGGGACAGATACGCAGTATTTT	CASSLLASGGTDTQYF
TRBV7-6	TRBJ2-3	-	TRBD2	15	TGTGCCAGCAGCTTTCGGGGGGGCAGCACAGATACGCAGTATTTT	CASSFRGGSTDTQYF